The TCR beta chain under discussion was sequenced for a study of T cell changes during pregnancy in multiple sclerosis. Here immunoSEQ multiplex PCR was the method, and the copy in TCRdb shows in-frame clones only, minus some. The table shows fewer than 60,000 clones, with about 91% occurring only once. Here the sequenced sample was CD8+ T cells from peripheral blood mononuclear cells, taken after pregnancy. The TCR originated in a female donor with multiple sclerosis, enrolled in a pregnancy study.

DNA of the CDR3: TGTGCCAGCAGTGAATCCCTAAACACCATATATTTT. Its translation is CASSESLNTIYF. The chain links TRBV25-1 to TRBJ1-3; no definite D call. Trimming took 1 base from V and 6 from J, leaving 4 bases between them. The germline V gene has CDR1 MGHDK and CDR2 SYGVNS. The CDR3 extends over 12 amino acids.